A single TCR beta chain is shown here with its context. This clonotype was detected ten times or more. It lacks a known antigen. No base quality values were provided; no much bigger clone lies one nucleotide off. The library came from 5' RACE. Sequenced on an Illumina HiSeq 2000. Template switching added a universal primer binding site, and the final cDNA carried a unique molecular identifier that allowed TCR cDNA molecules to be counted accurately. Specific primers in the conserved constant-segment region were used to synthesize first-strand cDNA for the TCR alpha and beta chains. To control for contamination, every cDNA library carried two barcodes: a SMART-Mk sample barcode plus Illumina barcodes. TruSeq adapter sequences and Illumina sample barcodes were added in two successive PCR steps. The TCR alpha and beta cDNA libraries were sequenced on the Illumina HiSeq platform using custom primers. The original methods were these. MiGEC processed the raw reads to extract unique molecular identifiers, while MiXCR was used to determine the CDR3 positions. Recombination models were inferred per individual with the repgenHMM and IGoR tools using an EM algorithm. Shared clonotypes were analyzed with the tcR package in R, and sharing was normalized by the product of cloneset sizes. To study raw recombination free of thymic and clonal selection effects, out-of-frame nonproductive sequences were analyzed. The public reads were reanalyzed by TCRdb: fastp trimming at Q25, MiXCR alignment, in-frame beta chains only. Identical CDR3 proteins give one entry, which carries the most common genes and DNA. V and J calls and clone size were set by TCRdb, not the authors. The sample contains hundreds of thousands of distinct CDR3 sequences, approximately 9% of them found a single time. Jointly, the top ten make up around 0.98% of the sample.

This sample is part of a study of identical twins (dated by TCRdb to the mid-2010s). About the full investigation: TCR alpha and beta repertoires from monozygotic twins, unrelated adults of various ages and cord blood were deep-sequenced to test whether fetal clonotypes persist. To rule out contamination, the twin experiments were replicated at different times with different library preparation protocols. Beyond this particular receptor, the publication reports: Because the same donors could not be followed over many years, the conclusions relied on cross-sectional statistical analysis. Zero-insertion analyses could be partly confounded by invariant T cells such as MAIT and iNKT, though diverse VJ usage argued against such confounding for most clonotypes. In monozygotic twins, recombination models systematically underestimated out-of-frame TCR alpha sharing, but the models matched the sharing seen between unrelated individuals. Abundant cord blood beta clonotypes carried fewer insertions; young adult naive repertoires showed a weaker similar trend, while memory repertoires showed none. In beta out-of-frame sequences, excess twin sharing was weaker, because having fewer shared sequences lowered the signal-to-noise ratio. Compared with coincidental sharing between unrelated individuals, an excess of low generation-probability sequences was observed among out-of-frame TCR alpha sequences shared between twins.

From V the trimming removes 0 bases and from J it removes 3 bases, while the gene matches leave 7 bases of the junction unaccounted for. Measured from the cysteine to the phenylalanine, the CDR3 is 17 residues long. Solely the CDR3 DNA is kept, with 51 bases framed from the first base. From the germline V gene (reference sequence), CDR1 is SEHNR and CDR2 is FQNEAQ. Every donor was a healthy Caucasian. The twin cohort comprised three pairs of female monozygotic twins, all aged roughly 18 to 29 years. Peripheral blood mononuclear cells were used as the source from which RNA for TCR libraries was isolated. This sample was shared with a second study, whose subject was yellow fever vaccine responses in identical twins. In that second paper, the authors write: The authors reported that the T cell response to vaccination in identical twins appeared partly convergent and partly personalized. The study precisely tracked vaccine-responding T cell clones in identical twins.

The sample was PBMCs. The clonotype comes from a woman under 30 in good health. The chain is encoded by TRBV7-9 joined to TRBJ2-3; TRBD2 matches 9 bases in the middle. The nucleotide sequence reads TGTGCCAGCAGCTTAGCGTCTAGCGGGATAACGACAGATACGCAGTATTTT. This sequence encodes CASSLASSGITTDTQYF.